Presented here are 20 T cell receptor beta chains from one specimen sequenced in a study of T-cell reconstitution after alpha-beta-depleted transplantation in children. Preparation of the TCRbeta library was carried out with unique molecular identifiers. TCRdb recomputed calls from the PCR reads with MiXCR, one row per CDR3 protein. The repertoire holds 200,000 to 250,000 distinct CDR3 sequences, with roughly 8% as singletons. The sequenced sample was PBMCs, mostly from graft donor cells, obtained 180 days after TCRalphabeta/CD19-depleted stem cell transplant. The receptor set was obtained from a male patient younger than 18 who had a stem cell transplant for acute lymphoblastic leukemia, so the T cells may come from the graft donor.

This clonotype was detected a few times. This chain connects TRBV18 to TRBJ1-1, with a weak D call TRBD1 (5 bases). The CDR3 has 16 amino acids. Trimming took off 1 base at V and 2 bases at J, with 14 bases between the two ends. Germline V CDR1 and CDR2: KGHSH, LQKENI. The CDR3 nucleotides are TGTGCCAGCTCACCACGACCGGGGACGGAAAACACTGAAGCTTTCTTT. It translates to CASSPRPGTENTEAFF.

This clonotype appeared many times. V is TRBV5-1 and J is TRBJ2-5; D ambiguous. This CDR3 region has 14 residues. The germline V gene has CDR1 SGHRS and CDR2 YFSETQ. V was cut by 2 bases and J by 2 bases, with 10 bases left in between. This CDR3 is CASSLGLGQETQYF. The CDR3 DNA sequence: TGCGCCAGCAGCTTAGGGTTAGGACAAGAGACCCAGTACTTC.

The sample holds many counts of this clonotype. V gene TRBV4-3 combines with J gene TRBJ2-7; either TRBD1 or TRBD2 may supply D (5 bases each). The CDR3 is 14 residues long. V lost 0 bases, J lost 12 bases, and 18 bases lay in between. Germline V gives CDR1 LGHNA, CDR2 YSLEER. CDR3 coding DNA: TGCGCCAGCAGCCAAGATCTCGGGACCTACGAGATGTACTTC. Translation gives CASSQDLGTYEMYF.

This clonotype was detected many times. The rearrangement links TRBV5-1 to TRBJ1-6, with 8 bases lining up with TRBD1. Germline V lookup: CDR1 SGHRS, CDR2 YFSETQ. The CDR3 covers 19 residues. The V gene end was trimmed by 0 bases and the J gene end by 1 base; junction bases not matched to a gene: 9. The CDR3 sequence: CASSLAGQGAASYNSPLHF. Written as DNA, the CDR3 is TGCGCCAGCAGCTTGGCCGGGCAGGGGGCGGCGTCCTATAATTCACCCCTCCACTTT.

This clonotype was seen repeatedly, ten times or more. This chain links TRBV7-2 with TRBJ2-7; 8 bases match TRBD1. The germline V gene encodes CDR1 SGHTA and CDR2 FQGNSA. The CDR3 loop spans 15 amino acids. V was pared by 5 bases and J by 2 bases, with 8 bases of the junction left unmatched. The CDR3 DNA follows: TGTGCCAGCAGCCCCTGGGACAGGTTTACCTACGAGCAGTACTTC. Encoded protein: CASSPWDRFTYEQYF.

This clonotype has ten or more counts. CDR3: CASSDSGAITSTDTQYF. Written as DNA, the CDR3 is TGTGCCAGCAGTGACTCGGGCGCCATTACTAGCACAGATACGCAGTATTTT. This chain connects TRBV6-4 to TRBJ2-3; unclear D gene. This CDR3 spans 17 amino acids. Trimming left V 0 bases short and J 0 bases short, with 13 bases between. Germline assignment: CDR1 MRHNA and CDR2 SNTAGT.

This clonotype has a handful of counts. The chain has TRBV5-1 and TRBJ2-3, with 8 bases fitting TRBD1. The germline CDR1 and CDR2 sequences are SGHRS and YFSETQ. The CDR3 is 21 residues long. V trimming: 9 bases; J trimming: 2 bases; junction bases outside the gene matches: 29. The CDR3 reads CATHHLPLTGGDRGTTDTQYF. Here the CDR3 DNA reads TGCGCCACCCACCATCTACCCCTCACAGGGGGAGACAGGGGTACCACAGATACGCAGTATTTT.

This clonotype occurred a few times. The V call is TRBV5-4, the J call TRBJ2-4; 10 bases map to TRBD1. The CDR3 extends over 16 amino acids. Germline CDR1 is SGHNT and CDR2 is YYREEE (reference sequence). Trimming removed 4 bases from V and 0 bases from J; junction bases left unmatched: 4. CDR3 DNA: TGTGCCAGCAGCACGAGGGACAGGGGAGCCAAAAACATTCAGTACTTC. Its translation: CASSTRDRGAKNIQYF.

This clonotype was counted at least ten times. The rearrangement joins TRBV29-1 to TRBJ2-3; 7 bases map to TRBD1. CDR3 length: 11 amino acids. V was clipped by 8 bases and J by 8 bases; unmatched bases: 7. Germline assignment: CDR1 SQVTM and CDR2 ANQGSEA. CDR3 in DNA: TGCAGCTTCCGGACAGGACCTACGCAGTATTTT. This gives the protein CSFRTGPTQYF.

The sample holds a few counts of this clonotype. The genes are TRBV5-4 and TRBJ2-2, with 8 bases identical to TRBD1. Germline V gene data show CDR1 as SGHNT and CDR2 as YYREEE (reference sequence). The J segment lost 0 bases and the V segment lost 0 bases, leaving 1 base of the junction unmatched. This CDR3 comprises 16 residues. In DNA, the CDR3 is TGTGCCAGCAGCTTGGCCAGGGGGCCGAACACCGGGGAGCTGTTTTTT. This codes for CASSLARGPNTGELFF.

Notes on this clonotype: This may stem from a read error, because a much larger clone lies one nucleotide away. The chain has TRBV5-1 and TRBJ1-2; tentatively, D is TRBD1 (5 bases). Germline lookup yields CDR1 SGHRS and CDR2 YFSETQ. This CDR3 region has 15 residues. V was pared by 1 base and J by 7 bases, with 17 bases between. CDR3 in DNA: TGCGCCAGCAGCTTGACCCCGACACGGGGCCGTGGCTACACCTTC. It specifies CASSLTPTRGRGYTF.

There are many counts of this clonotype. The CDR3 DNA reads TGTGCCAGCAGCTTGTTGTTGCAGGCAGGCACCGGGGAGCTGTTTTTT. Residues: CASSLLLQAGTGELFF. This sequence joins TRBV5-6 and TRBJ2-2; the D is unclear. Germline V gives CDR1 SGHDT, CDR2 YYEEEE. The V end lost 1 base, the J end lost 4 bases, and 14 bases lay between the germline ends. The CDR3 is 16 amino acids.

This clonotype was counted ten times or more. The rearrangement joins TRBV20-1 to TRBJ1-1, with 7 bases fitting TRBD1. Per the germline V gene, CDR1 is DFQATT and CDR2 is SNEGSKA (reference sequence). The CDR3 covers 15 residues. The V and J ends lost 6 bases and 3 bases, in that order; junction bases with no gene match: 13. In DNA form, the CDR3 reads TGCAGTGCGCTCGCCGTAACAGGGGCGGACACTGAAGCTTTCTTT. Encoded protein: CSALAVTGADTEAFF.

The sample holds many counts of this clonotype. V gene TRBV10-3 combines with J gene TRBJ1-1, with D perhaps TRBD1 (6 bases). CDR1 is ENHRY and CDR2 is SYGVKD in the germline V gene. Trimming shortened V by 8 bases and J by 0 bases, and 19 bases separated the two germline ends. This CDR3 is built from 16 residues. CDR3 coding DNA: TGTGCCATCTCTGATTCTCCAGGGGTCCTGAACACTGAAGCTTTCTTT. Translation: CAISDSPGVLNTEAFF.

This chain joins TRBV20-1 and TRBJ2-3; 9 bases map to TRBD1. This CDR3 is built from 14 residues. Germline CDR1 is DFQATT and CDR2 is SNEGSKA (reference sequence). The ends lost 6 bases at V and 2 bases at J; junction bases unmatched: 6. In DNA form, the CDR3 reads TGCAGTGCCGCCGGGACAGGGTACACAGATACGCAGTATTTT. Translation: CSAAGTGYTDTQYF.

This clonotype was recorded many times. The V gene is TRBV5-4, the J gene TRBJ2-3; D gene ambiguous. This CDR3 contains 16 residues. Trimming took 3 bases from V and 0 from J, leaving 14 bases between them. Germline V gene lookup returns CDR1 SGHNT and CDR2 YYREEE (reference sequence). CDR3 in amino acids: CASSSPFATSTDTQYF. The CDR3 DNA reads TGTGCCAGCAGCTCCCCGTTCGCAACTAGCACAGATACGCAGTATTTT.

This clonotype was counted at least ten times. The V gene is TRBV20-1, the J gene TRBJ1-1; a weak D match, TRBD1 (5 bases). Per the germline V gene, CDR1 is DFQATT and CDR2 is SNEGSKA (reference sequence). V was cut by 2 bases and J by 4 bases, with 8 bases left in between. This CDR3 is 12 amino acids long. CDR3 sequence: CSARRGGTEAFF. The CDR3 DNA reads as TGCAGTGCTAGAAGGGGAGGCACTGAAGCTTTCTTT.

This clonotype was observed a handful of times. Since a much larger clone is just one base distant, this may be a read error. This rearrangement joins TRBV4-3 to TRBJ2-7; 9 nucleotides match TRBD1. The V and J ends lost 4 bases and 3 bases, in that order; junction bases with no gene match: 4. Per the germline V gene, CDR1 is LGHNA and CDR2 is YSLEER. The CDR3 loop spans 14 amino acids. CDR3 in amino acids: CASSLRDRDYEQYF. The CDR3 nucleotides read TGCGCCAGCAGCCTCCGGGACAGGGACTACGAGCAGTACTTC.

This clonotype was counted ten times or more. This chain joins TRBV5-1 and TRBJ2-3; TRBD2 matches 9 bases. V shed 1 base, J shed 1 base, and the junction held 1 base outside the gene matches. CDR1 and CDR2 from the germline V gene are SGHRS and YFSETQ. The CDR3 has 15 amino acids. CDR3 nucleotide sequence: TGCGCCAGCAGCTTGCGGACTAGCGGCACAGATACGCAGTATTTT. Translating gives CASSLRTSGTDTQYF.

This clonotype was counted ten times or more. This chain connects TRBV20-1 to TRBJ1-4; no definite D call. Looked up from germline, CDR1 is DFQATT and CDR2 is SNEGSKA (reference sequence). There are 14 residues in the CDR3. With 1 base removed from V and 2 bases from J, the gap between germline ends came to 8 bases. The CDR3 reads CSARVTVTNEKLFF. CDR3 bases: TGCAGTGCTAGAGTGACGGTGACTAATGAAAAACTGTTTTTT.